The present T cell receptor (beta chain) was sequenced within a study of cytomegalovirus exposure and HLA in healthy donors (dated 2017 in TCRdb). About the full investigation: An earlier analysis of several hundred of the donors reported 250 to 350 Gb of sequence data and 117 million unique TCR beta sequences from 150 million to 200 million T cells. About 300 gigabases of sequencing data and around 87 million unique TCR sequences were included in an early release covering roughly 700 HLA-typed donors. Of the 300 to 450 genotyped donors, 81% were placed in the genetic ancestry cluster associated with self-reported Caucasian donors. The study aimed to test whether cataloging public T cell receptors could reveal signatures of past pathogen exposure. Using immunosequencing, the study profiled T cell repertoires from 500 to 800 subjects and related those repertoires to cytomegalovirus serostatus. In addition to the first cohort of 666 subjects, a separate validation cohort of 100 to 150 different subjects was used. To predict cytomegalovirus infection status, the study brought together high-throughput TCR immunosequencing, statistical association of individual TCRs with disease status, and machine learning. A later analysis re-analyzed previously published TCR beta repertoires from approximately 670 donors and added high-resolution HLA genotyping to study TCR occurrence patterns. Rather than using new phenotypic data, the later analysis identified candidate immune exposures from TCR beta sequences and from how often those sequences occurred across donors. An earlier analysis of 450 to 750 of the donors used high-throughput TCR beta sequencing to judge whether each TCR beta V gene segment behaved as functional or pseudogenic. Donor age, sex, ethnicity and CMV serostatus were collected together with the repertoire data. A later genetic analysis used genome-wide SNP genotypes for about 65% of the 666 donors, treating that subset as a discovery cohort. Every discovery cohort repertoire had been produced on one sequencing platform. HLA typing included class I and class II loci at four-digit resolution. The number of typed donors differed by locus: roughly 629-630 for A, B, C, DRB1 and DQB1; about 520 for DQA1; 606 for DPA1; and 400 to 480 for DPB1. About five DR-DQ haplotypes were treated as single units for association and clustering because of strong linkage in the cohort. Across about 380 genotyped donors of the cohort, an average of about 240,000 unique TCR beta nucleotide sequences per donor were sequenced, and 15% to 20% of those sequences were non-productive. Study-wide conclusions, independent of this receptor: A cluster of highly shared sequence variants was judged likely to represent a technical artifact of the sequencing pipeline. In this cohort, only TCR beta chains were sequenced, and detectable features were limited by the absence of alpha or paired-chain data. A later genetic analysis reported fewer N-insertions in productive TCRs among donors in an Asian-associated ancestry cluster than the 666-donor mean. In both the original and validation cohorts, the classifier was reported to diagnose cytomegalovirus status with high specificity and sensitivity. A further reported finding was that TCR beta sequences accurately predicted the HLA-A and HLA-B alleles for most subjects in the first cohort. Most CMV-associated TCR beta chains appeared to be HLA-restricted in a later analysis, and the HLA associations seemed to be driven largely by CMV exposure. Because HLA typing was missing for some donors at each locus, association tests included only the typed subset. In the study, 150 to 200 TCR beta chains were listed as associated with cytomegalovirus. Sequencing depth was assumed to be roughly uniform across donors in the presence/absence analyses, though that assumption may not hold. Because counts were too low, about 15 rarely observed V segments, including chromosome 9 orphons, were left out of the earlier analysis of over 550 of the donors. In a later genetic analysis, a missense DCLRE1C variant was associated with V-gene and J-gene trimming of TCR beta chains, and the association was replicated in an independent cohort. According to a later analysis, parvovirus B19, influenza, CMV and Epstein-Barr virus appeared linked to several top co-occurrence clusters. At a false discovery rate of 0.05, a later analysis linked 16,000 or so TCR beta sequences to specific HLA alleles. The only immune exposure information available for the cohort was CMV serostatus. A few of the identified cytomegalovirus-associated TCR beta chains were confirmed in vitro to be specific for cytomegalovirus antigens. A later analysis found that HLA-associated TCR beta chains were more clonally expanded and had lower generation probabilities than equally common non-associated chains. Some IMGT-functional V segments, including TRBV6-2 and TRBV6-3, could not be told apart with the 87-base-pair reads, so those segments were excluded. Linkage disequilibrium might explain the correlated functional status among segregating V segments, but an unknown experimental factor could not be excluded. It was suggested by the authors that the approach could potentially be generalized to other disease states and immunological phenotypes. Broadly in line with IMGT annotations, most TCR beta V segments showed up in productive rearrangements about 90% or about 30% of the time in an earlier analysis of approximately 640 of the donors. When HLA alleles, especially DR and DQ, strongly co-occurred, attributing TCR associations to individual alleles was difficult. According to a later analysis, TCR association rates differed among HLA loci, with DRB1 alleles showing the most associated TCRs and HLA-C alleles showing the fewest. While some public TCRs were present in many individuals, most TCR sequences turned up only very rarely across donors.

Reading from cysteine to phenylalanine, the CDR3 counts 14 amino acids. Here the CDR3 DNA is all that survives: 42 bases in frame from base 1. CDR1 SGHNT and CDR2 YYREEE are derived from the germline V gene (reference sequence). A distance of 13 bases separates the germline ends of V and J, which lose 1 base and 7 bases respectively. Library creation used the immunoSEQ multiplex PCR assay. For the multiplex PCR, a mixture combining 60 forward primers for TCR Vbeta segments and 13 reverse primers for TCR Jbeta segments was used. A multiplex PCR assay on genomic DNA amplified the CDR3 region of rearranged TCR beta genes. The Illumina HiSeq System was used to sequence the amplified TCR beta libraries as 87-base-pair reads. Per the authors' processing: A later analysis tallied tens of millions of unique TCR beta chains across the 640 or so repertoires, and some 12 million of those chains were shared by two or more donors. Raw reads were error-corrected and collapsed into unique sequences with a nearest-neighbor algorithm that merged closely related sequences to remove PCR and sequencing errors. Alignment of CDR3 sequences to IMGT reference sequences was used to assign V, D and J gene segments. Each retained sequence needed at least a six-nucleotide match to both a V gene segment and a J gene segment. Rearrangements were classified as productive when the CDR3 lacked stop codons and remained in frame with V and J, and all other rearrangements were classified as non-productive. CDR3 was defined according to IMGT convention as the region running from the second conserved V-encoded cysteine to the conserved J-encoded phenylalanine. The earlier analysis of about 530 of the donors excluded any sequence lacking an unambiguous match to a single V gene segment. In an earlier analysis of 587 of the donors, V segments were called functional above 56.7% productive rearrangements and were called segregating when the between-donor standard deviation exceeded 5%. To diagnose cytomegalovirus status from the catalog of TCR beta chain sequences, a statistical classification framework was built. In a later analysis, TCR nucleotide sequences were compared against IMGT/GENE-DB human TR gene sequences so that V and J genes could be assigned. Using the TCRdist pipeline, a later analysis assigned CDR3 sequences along with most-parsimonious VDJ recombination scenarios. A later analysis defined each TCR beta chain by its CDR3 amino acid sequence plus V-gene family, and excluded reads lacking a unique V-gene family. In a later analysis, fewer than 600 highly shared, low-generation-probability nucleotide sequences were removed to address suspected cross-contamination and a sequencing artifact. A later analysis calculated a clonal expansion index for each public chain from normalized within-repertoire ranks of inferred template counts. In a later analysis, generation probabilities were computed using a VDJ recombination model fitted to out-of-frame rearrangements, and the results were checked against IGoR. A later analysis scored TCR-TCR, TCR-HLA and TCR-CMV co-occurrence with hypergeometric tests, applying a repertoire-size bias correction to TCR pairs. False discovery rates were estimated in a later analysis by permuting HLA or CMV assignments 20 times. In a later analysis, co-occurring TCRs were grouped with DBSCAN, and TCRdist sequence similarity was added when clustering was performed within HLA-allele-positive subsets. Repertoires with fewer than 30,000 or more than 120,000 public chains were left out of co-occurrence clustering, as were about 5 repertoires with anomalous nucleotide sharing. Imported from immuneACCESS, the table was reduced by TCRdb to in-frame sequences with V and J called. These copies leave out some clones; in studies compared against another copy, an unresolved V gene accounts for under half, and the cause of the remainder is not known. V, J and clone size are those of that table, while D and trimming were read from the DNA. Here the sample has around 91,000 clones; around 80% occur a single time. The ten largest clones capture approximately 4.4% of the sample.

With regard to this clone: What antigen it recognizes has not been identified. The sample holds no much larger clone one base away, and base qualities are not on file.

The cohort was made up of under 800 healthy bone marrow donors. Cohort members were all nominally healthy when sampled, although unrecorded immune exposures were likely present. The donor tested CMV seropositive, placing the donor among the approximately 290 seropositive members of the cohort. A peripheral blood sample was provided by each donor, and peripheral blood mononuclear cells were used for TCR beta sequencing. Genomic DNA was extracted from the blood cell samples with the Qiagen DNeasy Blood Extraction Kit. Sequences were obtained from PBMCs. The rearrangement combines TRBV5-4 with TRBJ2-3; the D gene is perhaps TRBD2, from 6 matching bases. This receptor was identified in a male donor in good health and CMV-seropositive. The CDR3 region: CASSLSLGGNTQYF. The sequenced DNA: TGTGCCAGCAGCTTGAGTTTAGGAGGGAATACGCAGTATTTT.